The next 32 T cell receptor beta chains were all read from a single sample in a study of T-cell memory formation after mild COVID-19. TCRdb reprocessed the 5' RACE reads via MiXCR and lists one record per CDR3 protein. The sample includes about 470,000 distinct CDR3 sequences, around a quarter seen only once; the top ten take approximately 13%. The sample consisted of PBMCs or a T cell subset sorted from them (not recorded which). Every receptor here comes from an adult woman who had mild COVID-19 (a few samples of this study predate the infection). Cell type and time point are not known.

This clonotype was detected once. V usage is TRBV5-1 and J usage is TRBJ1-2; 7 bases match TRBD1. This CDR3 spans 16 amino acids. The V segment lost 1 base and the J segment 4 bases; nucleotides outside the gene matches: 10. Germline V CDR1 and CDR2: SGHRS, YFSETQ. CDR3 region: CASSLTPLDRVYGYTF. The CDR3 bases are TGCGCCAGCAGCTTGACCCCACTTGACAGGGTCTATGGCTACACCTTC.

V is TRBV20-1 and J is TRBJ1-1; TRBD1 aligns across 10 bases. Germline V gene lookup returns CDR1 DFQATT and CDR2 SNEGSKA (reference sequence). With V trimmed by 6 bases and J by 2 bases, 6 bases remained unmatched. This CDR3 has 14 residues. The CDR3 DNA is TGCAGTGCCCTGGACAGGGGGAGTAACACTGAAGCTTTCTTT. This sequence encodes CSALDRGSNTEAFF.

This chain uses TRBV25-1 with TRBJ2-5, with TRBD1 matching 8 bases. Germline trimming cut 0 bases from V and 5 bases from J; bases unmatched to any gene: 11. Germline CDR1 and CDR2: MGHDK and SYGVNS. The CDR3 covers 17 residues. The CDR3 loop is CASSEYRQGALGETQYF. In DNA form, the CDR3 reads TGTGCCAGCAGTGAATACAGGCAGGGGGCGCTCGGGGAGACCCAGTACTTC.

The chain couples TRBV20-1 to TRBJ2-7; 8 bases agree with TRBD2. V was clipped by 0 bases and J by 3 bases; unmatched bases: 7. In germline, CDR1 is DFQATT, CDR2 SNEGSKA (reference sequence). This CDR3 spans 15 amino acids. The CDR3 protein is CSARDTSGMNYEQYF. The CDR3 DNA sequence: TGCAGTGCTAGAGATACTAGCGGCATGAACTACGAGCAGTACTTC.

Only one count was recorded for this clonotype. The rearrangement uses TRBV29-1 and TRBJ2-7; 7 nucleotides match TRBD2. The CDR3 loop spans 16 amino acids. Trimming cost V 8 bases and J 4 bases; bases outside gene matches: 20. The germline CDR1 and CDR2 sequences are SQVTM and ANQGSEA. The CDR3 here is CSIVGPAGRPPYEQYF. The CDR3 DNA reads as TGCAGCATTGTTGGTCCAGCGGGAAGGCCCCCGTACGAGCAGTACTTC.

In nucleotides, the CDR3 is TGTGCCACCAGTGAGCGGGGGCTGACCGGGGAGCTGTTTTTT. Its protein product is CATSERGLTGELFF. This chain links TRBV24-1 with TRBJ2-2; possibly TRBD2 for D (7 bases). Germline-derived CDR1 and CDR2 are KGHDR and SFDVKD. The CDR3 sequence is 14 residues long. V was cut by 4 bases and J by 5 bases, with 10 bases left in between.

This chain uses TRBV2 with TRBJ1-3; no clear D gene. Trimming cost V 4 bases and J 0 bases, with 19 bases left between them. The CDR3 is made up of 18 amino acids. Germline CDR1 and CDR2: SNHLY and FYNNEI. The CDR3 DNA reads TGTGCCAGCAGTGTGGCAGGATTAATCACTAGCTCTGGAAACACCATATATTTT. Protein sequence: CASSVAGLITSSGNTIYF.

This clonotype was seen a handful of times. The gene calls are TRBV7-2 and TRBJ2-5, with D maybe TRBD1 (6 bases). Germline V gives CDR1 SGHTA, CDR2 FQGNSA. The CDR3 covers 14 residues. V lost 3 bases and J 4 bases, leaving 12 bases between the germline ends. The CDR3 DNA reads TGTGCCAGCAGCTTTAAAACAGGGAGAGAGACCCAGTACTTC. Its protein product is CASSFKTGRETQYF.

V gene TRBV7-8 combines with J gene TRBJ2-7, with D unresolved. Germline CDR1 is SGHVS and CDR2 is FQNEAQ. The CDR3 totals 13 residues. Trimming shortened V by 1 base and J by 7 bases, and 11 bases separated the two germline ends. As DNA, the CDR3 is TGTGCCAGCAGCTTAGATAGGACGCGGGAGCAGTACTTC. Protein: CASSLDRTREQYF.

The chain joins TRBV4-2 to TRBJ2-7, with a possible D match to TRBD1 (5 bases). V was trimmed by 0 bases and J by 5 bases, leaving 14 bases between them. Germline CDR1 and CDR2: LGHNA and YNFKEQ. The CDR3 is 15 residues long. The CDR3 DNA reads TGTGCCAGCAGCCAAGATCGGTCAGGGAAACACGAGCAGTACTTC. Translation gives CASSQDRSGKHEQYF.

V and J are TRBV5-1 and TRBJ2-7; D may be TRBD1 or TRBD2 (7 bases each). CDR3 length: 16 residues. V lost 1 base to trimming and J lost 6 bases, with 20 bases between them. Germline-derived CDR1 and CDR2 are SGHRS and YFSETQ. The CDR3, as DNA: TGCGCCAGCAGCTTGCGTGTTCAGGGGGGGACTCTCGAGCAGTACTTC. It encodes CASSLRVQGGTLEQYF. The full variable domain, in which reference TRBV5-1 and TRBJ2-7 provide the parts outside the CDR3, is KAGVTQTPRYLIKTRGQQVTLSCSPISGHRSVSWYQQTPGQGLQFLFEYFSETQRNKGNFPGRFSGRQFSNSRSEMNVSTLELGDSALYLCASSLRVQGGTLEQYFGPGTRLTVT.

The V call is TRBV4-3, the J call TRBJ2-1; D may be TRBD2 (5 bases). Germline V gene data show CDR1 as LGHNA and CDR2 as YSLEER. There are 15 residues in the CDR3. V was trimmed by 0 bases and J by 10 bases, leaving 16 bases between them. CDR3 protein: CASSQDPLRRGEQFF. The CDR3 DNA is TGCGCCAGCAGCCAAGATCCTCTCCGACGCGGGGAGCAGTTCTTC.

The V call is TRBV4-1, the J call TRBJ1-2, with D perhaps matching TRBD1 (6 bases). V was cut by 0 bases and J by 4 bases, with 21 bases left in between. This CDR3 has 18 amino acids. Germline CDR1 MGHRA, CDR2 YSYEKL. CDR3: CASSQEGAGAKNIYGYTF. The DNA of the CDR3 is TGCGCCAGCAGCCAAGAAGGAGCGGGGGCTAAAAATATCTATGGCTACACCTTC.

For the CDR3, the DNA is TGTGCCAGCAGCTTTGGACAGGGAAATCAGCCCCAGCATTTT. Protein: CASSFGQGNQPQHF. The chain uses TRBV12-3 or TRBV12-4 and TRBJ1-5; 8 nucleotides line up with TRBD1. Trimming took 6 bases from V and 4 from J; bases not matched to a gene: 5. The CDR3 sequence is 14 residues long.

The chain recombines TRBV24-1 with TRBJ2-5; tentative D call: TRBD2 (5 bases). Trimming cost V 7 bases and J 2 bases, with 10 bases left between them. Germline V lookup: CDR1 KGHDR, CDR2 SFDVKD. CDR3 length: 13 residues. CDR3 region: CATRPDSQETQYF. CDR3 coding DNA: TGTGCCACCAGGCCGGACTCTCAAGAGACCCAGTACTTC.

The genes are TRBV12-3 or TRBV12-4 and TRBJ2-7; TRBD1 is a possible D gene (5 bases). The CDR3 runs to 15 residues. V was pared by 6 bases and J by 5 bases, with 20 bases between. The CDR3 bases are TGTGCCAGCAGGAAAACAGGTGCCCTTTCGAACGAGCAGTACTTC. This translates into CASRKTGALSNEQYF.

This clonotype was observed a single time. V usage is TRBV5-8 and J usage is TRBJ2-5; D is ambiguous. The V gene lost 4 bases and the J gene lost 5 bases, with 9 bases spanning the gap. This CDR3 contains 12 residues. CDR1 is SGHTS and CDR2 is YDEGEE in the germline V gene. CDR3 nucleotide sequence: TGTGCCAGCAGCGATCAAAGGGAGACCCAGTACTTC. The encoded protein is CASSDQRETQYF.

The chain is built from TRBV28 and TRBJ2-7, with a tentative D call TRBD2 (6 bases). V dropped 4 bases and J dropped 11 bases, with 15 bases sitting between them. Germline lookup yields CDR1 MDHEN and CDR2 SYDVKM. CDR3 length equals 12 residues. The CDR3 sequence is CASSSGTGGEYF. CDR3 nucleotides: TGTGCCAGCAGTTCGGGGACCGGAGGGGAGTACTTC.

DNA for the CDR3: TGTGCCAGCAGTTTATCATCGGGACTAACCACCTACGAGCAGTACTTC. Translated, it gives CASSLSSGLTTYEQYF. V usage is TRBV27 and J usage is TRBJ2-7; 7 bases align to TRBD2. After removal of 0 bases from V and 2 bases from J, the junction contained 7 bases not matched to a gene. The CDR3 totals 16 residues. Germline loops: CDR1 MNHEY, CDR2 SMNVEV (reference sequence).

The gene calls are TRBV5-6 and TRBJ1-2; TRBD1 agrees at 9 bases. The CDR3 loop spans 14 amino acids. CDR1 and CDR2 from the germline V gene are SGHDT and YYEEEE. After removal of 4 bases from V and 6 bases from J, the junction contained 7 bases not matched to a gene. CDR3 sequence reads: CASSRTGVRDGYTF. CDR3 sequence (DNA): TGTGCCAGCAGCAGGACAGGGGTTAGAGATGGCTACACCTTC.

The CDR3 region is CASSFSLQGNYGYTF. In DNA, the CDR3 is TGTGCCAGCAGTTTTTCATTACAGGGCAACTATGGCTACACCTTC. The chain is built from TRBV12-3 or TRBV12-4 and TRBJ1-2; perhaps TRBD1 as D (6 bases). The CDR3 has 15 amino acids. Trimming cost V 3 bases and J 2 bases, with 13 bases left between them.

This clonotype was found many times. V gene TRBV12-3 or TRBV12-4 combines with J gene TRBJ2-5; D is ambiguous. This CDR3 spans 13 amino acids. Deletions cut 3 bases from V and 5 bases from J, with 10 bases between. For the CDR3, the DNA is TGTGCCAGCAGTTTTGGGCCTCTGGAGACCCAGTACTTC. It yields the protein CASSFGPLETQYF.

This sequence joins TRBV25-1 and TRBJ2-1, with D tentatively TRBD2 (6 bases). The CDR3 is 14 residues long. With 4 bases removed from V and 5 bases from J, the gap between germline ends came to 12 bases. Germline V CDR1 and CDR2: MGHDK, SYGVNS. Here the CDR3 reads CASSASGGNNEQFF. Here the CDR3 DNA reads TGTGCCAGCAGTGCGTCCGGGGGAAACAATGAGCAGTTCTTC. Filled out from reference TRBV25-1 and TRBJ2-1, the complete variable domain reads EADIYQTPRYLVIGTGKKITLECSQTMGHDKMYWYQQDPGMELHLIHYSYGVNSTEKGDLSSESTVSRIRTEHFPLTLESARPSHTSQYLCASSASGGNNEQFFGPGTRLTVL.

This clonotype was observed a handful of times. CDR3 sequence (DNA): TGCAGTGCGCCAGGGGCGGCCTTCAAGGGTGGCTACACCTTC. This codes for CSAPGAAFKGGYTF. The chain recombines TRBV20-1 with TRBJ1-2; perhaps TRBD1 as D (6 bases). Per the germline V gene, CDR1 is DFQATT and CDR2 is SNEGSKA (reference sequence). V was pared by 6 bases and J by 7 bases, with 21 bases between. The CDR3 runs to 14 residues.

The V call is TRBV11-2, the J call TRBJ2-7; the match to TRBD2 covers 9 bases. The germline V gene encodes CDR1 SGHAT and CDR2 FQNNGV. V shed 5 bases and J 4 bases; nucleotides not matched to a gene: 9. CDR3 length: 15 amino acids. The CDR3 nucleotides read TGTGCCAGCAGCCCCCTAGGTAGCGGGAGATACGAGCAGTACTTC. It is translated as CASSPLGSGRYEQYF.

This clonotype was counted between two and nine times. The rearrangement uses TRBV25-1 and TRBJ2-2; 7 bases align to TRBD2. Germline V lookup: CDR1 MGHDK, CDR2 SYGVNS. Trimming at V came to 1 base and at J to 4 bases, leaving 6 bases not matched to a gene. This CDR3 contains 16 residues. CDR3 sequence (DNA): TGTGCCAGCAGTGAATCGGGGAGGGCGAGCACCGGGGAGCTGTTTTTT. Its protein product is CASSESGRASTGELFF.

The V gene is TRBV24-1, the J gene TRBJ1-1; the D is unclear. There are 13 residues in the CDR3. Deletions cut 7 bases from V and 7 bases from J, with 15 bases between. Germline CDR1 is KGHDR and CDR2 is SFDVKD. This CDR3 is CATSKGELSEAFF. For the CDR3, the DNA is TGTGCCACCAGCAAAGGTGAGCTTAGTGAAGCTTTCTTT.

This clonotype was seen many times. The chain recombines TRBV5-5 with TRBJ2-1; TRBD2 matches 15 bases. Germline CDR1 reads SGHKS; CDR2 reads YYEKEE (reference sequence). The CDR3 is 17 residues long. The J segment lost 3 bases and the V segment lost 4 bases, leaving 5 bases of the junction unmatched. The CDR3 DNA reads as TGTGCCAGCAGCCTGGAGGGACTAGCGGGGGGCTACAATGAGCAGTTCTTC. Translated, it gives CASSLEGLAGGYNEQFF.

The chain uses TRBV29-1 and TRBJ2-1; 8 positions agree with TRBD1. Germline CDR1 and CDR2: SQVTM and ANQGSEA. The CDR3 is 14 residues long. J gave up 6 bases and V 5 bases, and 9 bases lay outside the gene matches. In nucleotides, the CDR3 is TGCAGCGTTTTGGACAGGGAGCACCTCAATGAGCAGTTCTTC. It specifies CSVLDREHLNEQFF.

This clonotype was counted between two and nine times. The V gene is TRBV6-5, the J gene TRBJ2-7, with 7 bases matching TRBD1. The V gene's germline CDR1 is MNHEY and CDR2 SVGAGI. The J segment lost 7 bases and the V segment lost 2 bases, leaving 8 bases of the junction unmatched. The CDR3 is 14 amino acids. The CDR3 here is CASSYETGLGEQYF. The DNA of the CDR3 is TGTGCCAGCAGTTACGAGACAGGGCTGGGGGAGCAGTACTTC.

This chain connects TRBV6-1 to TRBJ2-2, with a possible D match to TRBD2 (6 bases). V lost 3 bases to trimming and J lost 6 bases, with 17 bases between them. This CDR3 has 16 amino acids. The germline V gene has CDR1 MNHNS and CDR2 SASEGT. Here the CDR3 reads CASSELWGESSGELFF. DNA for the CDR3: TGTGCCAGCAGTGAGTTGTGGGGGGAGTCGTCCGGGGAGCTGTTTTTT.

For this clonotype: At one boundary the junction diverges from the germline segment, which might be a read error. The genes are TRBV12-3 or TRBV12-4 and TRBJ2-7, with TRBD1 matching over 9 bases. The CDR3 covers 13 residues. For the CDR3, the DNA is TGTGACAGCAGGGACAGGGCGAGCTGGGAGCAGTACTTC. Residues: CDSRDRASWEQYF.